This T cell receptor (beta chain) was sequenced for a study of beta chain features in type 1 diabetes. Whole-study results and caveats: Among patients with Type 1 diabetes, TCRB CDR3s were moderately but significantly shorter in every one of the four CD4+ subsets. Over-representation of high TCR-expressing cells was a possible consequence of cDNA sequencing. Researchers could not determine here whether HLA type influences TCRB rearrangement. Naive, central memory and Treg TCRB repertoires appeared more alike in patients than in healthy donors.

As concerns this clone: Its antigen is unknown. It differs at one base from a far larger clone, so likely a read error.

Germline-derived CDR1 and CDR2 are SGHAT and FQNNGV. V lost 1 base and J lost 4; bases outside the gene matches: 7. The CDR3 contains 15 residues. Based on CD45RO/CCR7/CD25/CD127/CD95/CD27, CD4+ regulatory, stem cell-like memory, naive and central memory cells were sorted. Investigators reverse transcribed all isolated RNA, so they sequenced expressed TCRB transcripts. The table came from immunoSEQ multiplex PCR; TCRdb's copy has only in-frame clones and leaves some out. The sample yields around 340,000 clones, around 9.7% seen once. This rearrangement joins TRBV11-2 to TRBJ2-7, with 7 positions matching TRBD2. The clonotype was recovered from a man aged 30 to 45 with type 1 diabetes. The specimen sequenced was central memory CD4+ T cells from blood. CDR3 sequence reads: CASSLGGAGGYEQYF. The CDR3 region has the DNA TGTGCCAGCAGCTTAGGAGGGGCCGGGGGGTACGAGCAGTACTTC.